Each of the 8 T cell receptor beta chains below was sequenced from the same sample in a study of Ad26.COV2.S vaccination and SARS-CoV-2 variants. Clones were sequenced by immunoSEQ multiplex PCR, and TCRdb holds only the in-frame ones, with some missing. The sample lists some 390,000 clones; around 89% were seen once. The treatment here: around 19 received Ad26.COV2.S at low or high dose, single or two shots; about 5 received placebo; per-sample allocation not given. Sampling was performed 63 days after the first vaccine or placebo injection. The material sequenced was peripheral blood, taken in a trial of Ad26.COV2.S vaccine versus placebo. The source is a person between 18 and 65 years old who received the Ad26.COV2.S COVID-19 vaccine or a placebo.

This chain joins TRBV24-1 and TRBJ1-1; TRBD1 is a possible D gene (6 bases). V was clipped by 7 bases and J by 1 base, with 9 bases between them. The CDR3 loop spans 13 amino acids. Germline V CDR1 and CDR2: KGHDR, SFDVKD. The CDR3 is CATRQQGNTEAFF. The CDR3 DNA reads TGTGCCACCAGGCAACAGGGGAACACTGAAGCTTTCTTT.

This chain's CDR3 is CASSYGTATTANYGYTF. The DNA for the CDR3 is TGTGCCAGCAGCTACGGGACAGCGACTACAGCTAACTATGGCTACACCTTC. The chain carries TRBV11-2 and TRBJ1-2; TRBD1 matches 7 bases. This CDR3 contains 17 residues. From germline, CDR1 is SGHAT and CDR2 FQNNGV. The ends lost 4 bases at V and 0 bases at J; junction bases unmatched: 11.

This clone was detected a few times. The chain joins TRBV2 to TRBJ2-7; D remains ambiguous. V lost 3 bases and J 0 bases, leaving 9 bases between the germline ends. Germline CDR1 is SNHLY and CDR2 is FYNNEI. This CDR3 has 14 residues. The CDR3 DNA is TGTGCCAGCAGTGACGAGTTTAGCTCCTACGAGCAGTACTTC. As protein: CASSDEFSSYEQYF.

This clone appeared once. The chain uses TRBV7-9 and TRBJ2-1; D may be TRBD1 (5 bases). The CDR3 has 14 amino acids. The V gene lost 1 base and the J gene lost 8 bases, with 12 bases spanning the gap. CDR1 and CDR2 from the germline V gene are SEHNR and FQNEAQ (reference sequence). CDR3 amino acids: CASSLVQGLDEQFF. CDR3 coding DNA: TGTGCCAGCAGCTTAGTGCAGGGCCTAGATGAGCAGTTCTTC.

The chain carries TRBV6-2 or TRBV6-3 and TRBJ2-3; D gene uncertain. The CDR3 runs to 12 residues. Germline V gene lookup returns CDR1 MNHEY and CDR2 SVGEGT. V was trimmed by 2 bases and J by 6 bases, leaving 6 bases between them. Here the CDR3 DNA reads TGTGCCAGCAGTTACACGGTGGATACGCAGTATTTT. It specifies CASSYTVDTQYF.

The chain has TRBV6-4 and TRBJ1-2, with D possibly matching TRBD1 (6 bases). Germline values: CDR1 MRHNA, CDR2 SNTAGT. The ends were cut back, 6 bases at V and 4 bases at J, with 15 bases in the middle. The CDR3 covers 14 residues. The CDR3 loop reads CASSPTLDSYGYTF. DNA of the CDR3: TGTGCCAGCAGCCCCACCCTGGACAGCTATGGCTACACCTTC.

The V call is TRBV7-6, the J call TRBJ2-5; D perhaps matches TRBD1 (5 bases). Germline values: CDR1 SGHVS, CDR2 FNYEAQ. Trimming took off 6 bases at V and 5 bases at J, with 19 bases between the two ends. This CDR3 spans 15 amino acids. The CDR3 is CASSLAGIRVETQYF. CDR3 DNA sequence: TGTGCCAGCAGTCTGGCAGGGATTCGCGTTGAGACCCAGTACTTC.

This chain links TRBV29-1 with TRBJ2-7; the D is unclear. Deletions cut 2 bases from V and 0 bases from J, with 11 bases between. CDR1 is SQVTM and CDR2 is ANQGSEA in the germline V gene. The CDR3 extends over 14 amino acids. This CDR3 reads CSVEKGRSSYEQYF. In nucleotides, the CDR3 is TGCAGCGTTGAAAAAGGCAGGAGCTCCTACGAGCAGTACTTC.